This TCR beta chain comes out of a study of blood T cell repertoires in COVID-19 (dated by TCRdb to between 2020 and 2021). For the study in its entirety: The collaborator samples originated in the United States, Italy and Spain and spanned the acute and convalescent phases of COVID-19. Sample metadata almost always included a de-identified subject ID, COVID-19 status, age in years and sex. Samples came from the ongoing ImmuneRACE study (first 160 participants) plus 1,254 subjects from 6 global collaborators. Deeply sampled blood TCRbeta repertoires from subjects exposed to, actively infected with, or recovered from COVID-19 were included in the dataset. The material from the prospective study consisted of cDNA or gDNA derived from T cells, B-cell-depleted T cells, or PBMCs. The repertoires were made available in a free public database intended to serve as a resource for research on the immune response to SARS-CoV-2. HLA class I and class II types, where available, came from metadata supplied by the sample provider rather than from assay-based typing.

The collaborating institutions used their own protocols to collect whole blood in K2EDTA tubes. Collaborator samples were shipped for TCRbeta analysis as frozen whole blood, isolated PBMCs, or DNA extracted from either sample type. Comment on this clone: Its cognate antigen has yet to be identified. The sample holds no much larger clone one base away, and base qualities are not on file.

TCRbeta CDR3 regions were amplified from genomic DNA by means of the immunoSEQ Assay, a bias-controlled multiplex PCR. The authors' analysis ran thus. The number of nucleated cells in each sample was estimated from the amplification of reference gene primers within the assay. To quantify the absolute abundance of each unique TCRbeta CDR3 rearrangement, sequence reads were collapsed and filtered. For each sample, productive Simpson clonality was calculated by taking the square root of Simpson's diversity index across productive rearrangements. In its TCRdb copy, this immuneACCESS table keeps in-frame sequences only and misses some clones. Where compared with another copy, unresolved V genes explain less than half of these, and the others have no known cause. V and J calls and clone size come straight from that table; D and trimming were deduced from the DNA. This sample holds around 35,000 clones; 75% to 90% were observed only once. 7.3% of the sample is in the top ten clones.

Overall study outcomes, separate from this receptor: The quantity of clinical and demographic metadata differed by source and by participant and was supplied without curation.

V loses 3 bases of germline sequence and J loses 3 bases, and the interval between the two ends is 9 bases. In the germline V gene, CDR1 corresponds to SGHAT and CDR2 to FQNNGV. The CDR3 runs 13 amino acids, cysteine and phenylalanine included. Just the 39-base CDR3 DNA is kept, in frame starting at base 1. Source material: peripheral blood. The sequence came from a human donor in a cohort sampled during active COVID-19. Recombination joined TRBV11-2 with TRBJ2-7, and TRBD2 may be the D gene, going by 6 matching bases. The CDR3 corresponds to CASSLRRGYEQYF. The DNA is as follows: TGTGCCAGCAGCTTGCGGAGGGGCTACGAGCAGTACTTC.